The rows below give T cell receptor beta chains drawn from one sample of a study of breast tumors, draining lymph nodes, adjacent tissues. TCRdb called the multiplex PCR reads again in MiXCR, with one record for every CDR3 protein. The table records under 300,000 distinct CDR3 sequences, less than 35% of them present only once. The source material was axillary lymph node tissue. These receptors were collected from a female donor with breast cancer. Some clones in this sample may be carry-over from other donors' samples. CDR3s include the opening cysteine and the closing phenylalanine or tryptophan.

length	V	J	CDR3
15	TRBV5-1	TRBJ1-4	CASSSGTSGGEKLFF
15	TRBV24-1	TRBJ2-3	CATSDVGTSTDTQYF
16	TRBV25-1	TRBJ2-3	CASSEYRTGDTDTQYF
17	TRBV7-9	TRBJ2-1	CASSRRTSGSLYNEQFF
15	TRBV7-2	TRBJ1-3	CASSPQGASGNTIYF
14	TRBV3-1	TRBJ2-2	CASSRTSGTGELFF
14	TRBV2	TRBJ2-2	CASSQQRNTGELFF
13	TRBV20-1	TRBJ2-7	CSASDEISYEQYF
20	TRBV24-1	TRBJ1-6	CATSEPGQRRDRVYNSPLHF
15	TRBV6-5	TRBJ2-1	CASSHAGVDLREQFF
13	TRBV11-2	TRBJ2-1	CASSRVQDNEQFF
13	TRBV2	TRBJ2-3	CASGQGASDTQYF
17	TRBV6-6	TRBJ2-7	CASSYANGLAEAYEQYF
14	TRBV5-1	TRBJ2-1	CASSSGQGVGEQFF
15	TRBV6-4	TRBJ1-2	CASSARQGAPYGYTF
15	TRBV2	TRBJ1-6	CASSEMNGNNSPLHF
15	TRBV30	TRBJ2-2	CAWTGGRENTGELFF
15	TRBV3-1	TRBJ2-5	CASSQDGLAGETQYF
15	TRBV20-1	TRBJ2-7	CSARSGNVGVYEQYF
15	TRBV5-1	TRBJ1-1	CASSPTPHLNTEAFF
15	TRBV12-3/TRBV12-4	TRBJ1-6	CASSLGGQGVSPLHF
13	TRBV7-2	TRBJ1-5	CASSSDRDQPQHF
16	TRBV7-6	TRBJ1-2	CASSLGTGHGVKGYTF
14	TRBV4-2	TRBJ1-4	CASSQRAGGEKLFF
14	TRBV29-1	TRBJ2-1	CSVDASGIYNEQFF
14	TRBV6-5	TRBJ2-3	CASSLGGPTDTQYF
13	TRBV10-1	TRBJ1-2	CASSEYRGYGYTF
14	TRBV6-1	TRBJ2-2	CASSEAAVAGELFF
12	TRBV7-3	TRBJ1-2	CASSPEVGGYTF
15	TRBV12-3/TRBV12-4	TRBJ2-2	CASSHSAGYSGELFF
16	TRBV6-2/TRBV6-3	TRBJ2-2	CASSTGRWLGAGELFF
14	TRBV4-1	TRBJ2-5	CASSQGGRKETQYF
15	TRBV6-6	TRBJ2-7	CASSDRQTMGYEQYF
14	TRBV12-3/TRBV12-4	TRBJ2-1	CASSFGVSYNEQFF
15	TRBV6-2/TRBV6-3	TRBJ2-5	CASSYDQGFYETQYF
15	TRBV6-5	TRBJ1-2	CASSYSNTDPAGYTF
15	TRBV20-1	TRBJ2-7	CSAREGAGGRYEQYF
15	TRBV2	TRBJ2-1	CASSIGTPNYNEQFF
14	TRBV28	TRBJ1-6	CASSLPDRGSPLHF
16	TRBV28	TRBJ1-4	CASSFTGVWGEEKLFF
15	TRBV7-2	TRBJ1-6	CASSPFRGGNSPLHF
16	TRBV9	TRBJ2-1	CASSAPTSGGVNEQFF
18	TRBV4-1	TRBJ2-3	CASSQDFRTSGSPDTQYF
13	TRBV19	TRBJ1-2	CASSTGQGYDYTF
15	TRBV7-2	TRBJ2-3	CASRRDALLTDTQYF
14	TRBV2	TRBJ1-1	CASSAGHSNTEAFF
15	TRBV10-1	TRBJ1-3	CASSGTGTSGNTIYF
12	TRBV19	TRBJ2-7	CASQGAAYEQYF
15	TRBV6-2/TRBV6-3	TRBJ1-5	CASSYRVGGNQPQHF
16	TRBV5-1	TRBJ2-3	CASSLGGRTSTDTQYF
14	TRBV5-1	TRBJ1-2	CASSLQTGENGYTF
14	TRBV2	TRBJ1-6	CASSATRGNSPLHF
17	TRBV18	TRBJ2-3	CASSPWTSGTVADTQYF
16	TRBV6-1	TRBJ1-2	CASRATGTGIEGGYTF
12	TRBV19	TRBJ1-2	CASSVQREWYTF
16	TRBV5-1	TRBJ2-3	CASSLMAGGHTDTQYF
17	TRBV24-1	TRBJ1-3	CAASGSGQGPSGNTIYF
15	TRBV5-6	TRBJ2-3	CASTLGERSTDTQYF
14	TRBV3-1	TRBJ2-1	CASSQEGLYNEQFF